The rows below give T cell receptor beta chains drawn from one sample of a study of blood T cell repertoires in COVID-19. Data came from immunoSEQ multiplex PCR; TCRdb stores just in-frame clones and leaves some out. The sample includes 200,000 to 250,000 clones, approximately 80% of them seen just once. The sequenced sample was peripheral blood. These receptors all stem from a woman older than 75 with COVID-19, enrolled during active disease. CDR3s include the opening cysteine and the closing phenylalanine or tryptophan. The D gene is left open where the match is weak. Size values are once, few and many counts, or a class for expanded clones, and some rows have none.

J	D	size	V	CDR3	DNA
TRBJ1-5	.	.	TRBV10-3	CAISESGGSNQPQHF	TGTGCCATCAGTGAGTCGGGGGGGAGCAATCAGCCCCAGCATTTT
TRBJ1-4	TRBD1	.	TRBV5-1	CASSAGQVDEKLFF	TGCGCCAGCAGCGCCGGACAGGTGGATGAAAAACTGTTTTTT
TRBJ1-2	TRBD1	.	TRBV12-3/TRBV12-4	CASDRGYGYTF	TGTGCCAGCGACAGGGGCTATGGCTACACCTTC
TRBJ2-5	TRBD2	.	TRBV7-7	CASSLGAGGLETQYF	TGTGCCAGCAGCTTAGGAGCGGGGGGTTTAGAGACCCAGTACTTC
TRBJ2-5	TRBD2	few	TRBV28	CASSPPTAGWFETQYF	TGTGCCAGCAGTCCTCCAACAGCGGGGTGGTTTGAGACCCAGTACTTC
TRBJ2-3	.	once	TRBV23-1	CASSERTSAHTDTQYF	TGCGCCAGCAGTGAAAGGACATCAGCACACACAGATACGCAGTATTTT
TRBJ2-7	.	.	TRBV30	CAWKAYSYEQYF	TGTGCCTGGAAAGCCTACTCCTACGAGCAGTACTTC
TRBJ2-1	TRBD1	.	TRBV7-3	CASSSTGTDYNEQFF	TGTGCCAGCAGCTCCACTGGGACAGACTACAATGAGCAGTTCTTC
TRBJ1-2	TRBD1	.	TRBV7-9	CASSLLSQGLYGYTF	TGTGCCAGCAGCTTACTATCACAGGGGCTCTATGGCTACACCTTC
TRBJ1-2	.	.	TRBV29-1	CSVGGRGSRYGYTF	TGCAGCGTTGGGGGGCGGGGGAGCCGCTATGGCTACACCTTC
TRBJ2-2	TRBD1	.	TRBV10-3	CAISDPWQGVTGELFF	TGTGCCATCAGTGATCCCTGGCAGGGGGTTACCGGGGAGCTGTTTTTT
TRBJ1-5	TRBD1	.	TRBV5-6	CASSVRRTGGNQPQHF	TGTGCCAGCAGCGTCCGACGGACAGGGGGCAATCAGCCCCAGCATTTT
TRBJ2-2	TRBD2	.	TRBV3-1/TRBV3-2	CASSRLAGAGTGELFF	TGTGCCAGCAGCCGGCTAGCGGGGGCAGGTACCGGGGAGCTGTTTTTT
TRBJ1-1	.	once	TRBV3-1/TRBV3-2	CASIPSGQNTEAFF	TGTGCCAGCATTCCCTCGGGACAGAACACTGAAGCTTTCTTT
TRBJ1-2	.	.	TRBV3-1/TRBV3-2	CASTPDTGIDGYTF	TGTGCCAGCACCCCAGACACAGGGATCGATGGCTACACCTTC
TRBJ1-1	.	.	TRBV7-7	CASSLGEGTEAFF	TGTGCTAGCAGCTTAGGGGAGGGAACTGAAGCTTTCTTT
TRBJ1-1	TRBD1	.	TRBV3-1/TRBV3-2	CASSPGGQGPEAFF	TGTGCCAGCAGCCCAGGGGGACAGGGGCCAGAAGCTTTCTTT
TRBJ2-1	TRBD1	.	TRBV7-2	CASSLVGTGVYNEQFF	TGTGCCAGCAGCTTAGTGGGGACAGGGGTCTACAATGAGCAGTTCTTC
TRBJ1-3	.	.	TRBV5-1	CASSRNGGGQGNTIYF	TGCGCCAGCAGCCGAAATGGCGGGGGGCAGGGAAACACCATATATTTT
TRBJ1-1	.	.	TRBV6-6	CASIQGSLNTEAFF	TGTGCCAGCATCCAGGGCAGCCTAAACACTGAAGCTTTCTTT
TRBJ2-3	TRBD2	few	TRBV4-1	CASSQVPGGSTDTQYF	TGCGCCAGCAGCCAAGTGCCGGGGGGGAGCACAGATACGCAGTATTTT
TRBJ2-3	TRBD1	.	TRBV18	CASSPPMRQGAFTSTDTQYF	TGTGCCAGCTCACCACCGATGAGACAGGGGGCATTCACTAGCACAGATACGCAGTATTTT
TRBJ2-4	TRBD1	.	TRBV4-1	CASSQDALGTGQSKNIQYF	TGCGCCAGCAGCCAAGATGCCCTTGGGACAGGGCAGTCCAAAAACATTCAGTACTTC
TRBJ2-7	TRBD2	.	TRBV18	CASSPPTGGPLSEQYF	TGTGCCAGCTCACCACCGACGGGGGGGCCCCTGTCCGAGCAGTACTTC
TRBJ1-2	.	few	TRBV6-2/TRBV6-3	CASSYGPTGSGGYTF	TGTGCCAGCAGTTACGGGCCTACGGGGAGTGGAGGCTACACCTTC
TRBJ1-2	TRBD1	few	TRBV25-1	CARLGQGLDYGYTF	TGTGCCAGGCTCGGACAGGGTTTGGACTATGGCTACACCTTC
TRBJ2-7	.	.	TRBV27	CASSPSPYEQYF	TGTGCCAGCAGTCCGAGCCCCTACGAGCAGTACTTC
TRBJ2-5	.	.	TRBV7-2	CASSLVGGGLYQETQYF	TGTGCCAGCAGCTTGGTCGGCGGGGGCCTGTACCAAGAGACCCAGTACTTC
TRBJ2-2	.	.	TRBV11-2	CASAGPGTNTGELFF	TGTGCCAGCGCAGGGCCGGGCACGAACACCGGGGAGCTGTTTTTT
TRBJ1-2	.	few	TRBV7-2	CASSLGQERNYGYTF	TGTGCCAGCAGCTTAGGACAGGAACGAAACTATGGCTACACCTTC
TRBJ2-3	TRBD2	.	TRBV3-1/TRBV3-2	CASSQARTSGVGTQYF	TGTGCCAGCAGCCAAGCAAGAACTAGCGGGGTTGGGACGCAGTATTTT
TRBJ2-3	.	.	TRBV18	CASSPPTATDTQYF	TGTGCCAGCTCACCACCTACCGCGACAGATACGCAGTATTTT
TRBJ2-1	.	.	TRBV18	CASSPGSSYNEQFF	TGTGCCAGCTCACCAGGGAGCTCCTACAATGAGCAGTTCTTC
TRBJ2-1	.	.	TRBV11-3	CASSLDGFGEQFF	TGTGCCAGCAGCTTAGATGGTTTTGGCGAGCAGTTCTTC
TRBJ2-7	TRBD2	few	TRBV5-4	CATRVPGGDEQYF	TGTGCCACCCGGGTCCCGGGAGGGGACGAGCAGTACTTC
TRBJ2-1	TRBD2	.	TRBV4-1	CASSQATSGGGPYNEQFF	TGCGCCAGCAGCCAAGCCACTAGCGGGGGGGGACCCTACAATGAGCAGTTCTTC